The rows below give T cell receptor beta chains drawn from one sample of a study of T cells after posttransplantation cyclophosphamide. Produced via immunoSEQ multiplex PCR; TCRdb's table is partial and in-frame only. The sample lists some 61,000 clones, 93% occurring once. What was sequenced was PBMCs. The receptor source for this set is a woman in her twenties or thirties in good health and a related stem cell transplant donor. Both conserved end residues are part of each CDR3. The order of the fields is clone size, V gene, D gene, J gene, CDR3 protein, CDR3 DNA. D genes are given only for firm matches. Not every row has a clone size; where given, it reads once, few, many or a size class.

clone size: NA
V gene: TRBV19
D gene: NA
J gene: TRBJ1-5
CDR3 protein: CASTSGTNNQPQHF
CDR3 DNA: TGTGCCAGTACCAGTGGGACAAACAATCAGCCCCAGCATTTT

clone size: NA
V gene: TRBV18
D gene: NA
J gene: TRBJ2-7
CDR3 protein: CASSSGGLAYEQYF
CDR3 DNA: TGTGCCAGCTCCTCCGGCGGGTTGGCCTACGAGCAGTACTTC

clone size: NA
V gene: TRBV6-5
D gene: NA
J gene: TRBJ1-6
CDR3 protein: CASTRENYNSPLHF
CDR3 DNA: TGTGCCAGCACCCGGGAGAATTATAATTCACCCCTCCACTTT

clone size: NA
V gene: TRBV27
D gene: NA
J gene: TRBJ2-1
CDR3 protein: CASNPLFSYNEQFF
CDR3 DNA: TGTGCCAGCAACCCCTTATTCTCCTACAATGAGCAGTTCTTC

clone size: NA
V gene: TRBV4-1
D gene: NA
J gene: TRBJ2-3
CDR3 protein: CASRLDGAGDTQYF
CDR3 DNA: TGCGCCAGCAGATTAGATGGGGCAGGAGATACGCAGTATTTT

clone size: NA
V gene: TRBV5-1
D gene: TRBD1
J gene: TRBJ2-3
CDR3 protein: CASSPGFGQGPRADTQYF
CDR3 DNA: TGCGCCAGCAGCCCGGGGTTCGGACAGGGCCCTCGGGCAGATACGCAGTATTTT

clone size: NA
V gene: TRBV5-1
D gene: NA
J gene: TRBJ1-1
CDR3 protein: CASSHSTDDTEAFF
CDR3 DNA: TGCGCCAGCAGCCATTCGACAGACGACACTGAAGCTTTCTTT

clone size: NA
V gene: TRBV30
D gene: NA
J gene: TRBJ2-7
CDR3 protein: CAWRTAYEQYF
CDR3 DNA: TGTGCCTGGAGGACAGCTTACGAGCAGTACTTC

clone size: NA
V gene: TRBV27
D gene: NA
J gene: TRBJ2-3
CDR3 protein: CASSSLLAGRTDTQYF
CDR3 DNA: TGTGCCAGCAGTTCCCTACTAGCCGGAAGAACAGATACGCAGTATTTT

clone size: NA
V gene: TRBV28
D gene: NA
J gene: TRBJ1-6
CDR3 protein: CASSLSNSPLHF
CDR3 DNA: TGTGCCAGCAGTTTGAGTAATTCACCCCTCCACTTT

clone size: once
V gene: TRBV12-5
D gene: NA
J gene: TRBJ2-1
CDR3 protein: CASGFGASSTIEQFF
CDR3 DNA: TGTGCTAGTGGTTTTGGGGCGTCATCTACAATTGAGCAGTTCTTC

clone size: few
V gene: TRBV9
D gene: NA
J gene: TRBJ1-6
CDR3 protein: CASGRRDSPLHF
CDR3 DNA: TGTGCCAGCGGGCGGCGTGATTCACCCCTCCACTTT

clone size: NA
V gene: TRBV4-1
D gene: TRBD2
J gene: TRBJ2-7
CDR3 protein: CASSPGRDSYEQYF
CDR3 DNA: TGCGCCAGCAGCCCCGGGAGGGACTCCTACGAGCAGTACTTC

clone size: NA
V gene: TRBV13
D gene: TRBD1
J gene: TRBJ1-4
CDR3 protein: CASSLEAQGAPNEKLFF
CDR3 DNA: TGTGCCAGCAGCTTAGAGGCCCAGGGGGCCCCGAATGAAAAACTGTTTTTT

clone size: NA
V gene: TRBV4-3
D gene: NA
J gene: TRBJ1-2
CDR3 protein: CASSQVSGYTF
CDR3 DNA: TGCGCCAGCAGCCAAGTGTCTGGCTACACCTTC

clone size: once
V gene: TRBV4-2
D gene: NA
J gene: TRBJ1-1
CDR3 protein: CASSQESWDNMNTEAFF
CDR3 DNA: TGTGCCAGCAGCCAAGAGAGTTGGGACAACATGAACACTGAAGCTTTCTTT

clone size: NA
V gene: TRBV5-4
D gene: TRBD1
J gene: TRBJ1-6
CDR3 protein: CASSLTQGAPGSPLHF
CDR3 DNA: TGTGCCAGCAGCTTGACCCAGGGGGCCCCGGGGTCACCCCTCCACTTT

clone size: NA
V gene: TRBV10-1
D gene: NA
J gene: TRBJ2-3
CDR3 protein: CASAGQTTDTQYF
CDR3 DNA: TGCGCCAGCGCGGGACAGACCACAGATACGCAGTATTTT

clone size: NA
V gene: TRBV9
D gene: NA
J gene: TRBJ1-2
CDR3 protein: CASSRSSGQLFYGYTF
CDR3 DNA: TGTGCCAGCAGTCGTAGCTCTGGACAGTTATTCTATGGCTACACCTTC

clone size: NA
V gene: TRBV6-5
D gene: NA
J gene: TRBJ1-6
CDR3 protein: CASRRGYDSPLHF
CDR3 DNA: TGTGCCAGCAGACGAGGGTATGATTCACCCCTCCACTTT

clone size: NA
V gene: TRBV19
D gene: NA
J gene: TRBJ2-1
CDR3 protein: CASSVGSFYEQFF
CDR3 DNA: TGTGCCAGTAGCGTGGGTTCATTCTATGAGCAGTTCTTC

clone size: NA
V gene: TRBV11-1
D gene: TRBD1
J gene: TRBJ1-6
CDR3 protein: CASSYGAGTGPPLHF
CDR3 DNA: TGTGCCAGCAGCTACGGTGCGGGGACAGGACCACCCCTCCACTTT

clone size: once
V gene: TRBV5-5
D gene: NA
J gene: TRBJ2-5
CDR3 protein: CASSPYVSGETQYF
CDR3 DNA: TGTGCCAGCAGCCCTTACGTGAGCGGAGAGACCCAGTACTTC

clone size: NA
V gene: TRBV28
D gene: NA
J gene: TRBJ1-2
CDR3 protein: CASTAEGRHWVDGYTF
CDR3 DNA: TGTGCCAGCACCGCAGAAGGACGGCACTGGGTTGATGGCTACACCTTC

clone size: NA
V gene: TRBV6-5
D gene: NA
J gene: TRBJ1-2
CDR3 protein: CASSYSSIYGYTF
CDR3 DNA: TGTGCCAGCAGTTACTCATCGATCTATGGCTACACCTTC

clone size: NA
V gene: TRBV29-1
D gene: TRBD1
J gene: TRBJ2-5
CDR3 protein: CSVDGQGKETQYF
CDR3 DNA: TGCAGCGTTGACGGACAGGGGAAAGAGACCCAGTACTTC

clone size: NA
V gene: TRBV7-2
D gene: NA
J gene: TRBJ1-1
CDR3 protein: CASSLGGRVRTEAFF
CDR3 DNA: TGTGCCAGCAGCTTAGGAGGTAGGGTGCGAACTGAAGCTTTCTTT

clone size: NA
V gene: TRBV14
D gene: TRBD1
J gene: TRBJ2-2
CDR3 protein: CASSLLGQGDGELFF
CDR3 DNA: TGTGCCAGCAGCCTCCTGGGACAGGGTGACGGGGAGCTGTTTTTT

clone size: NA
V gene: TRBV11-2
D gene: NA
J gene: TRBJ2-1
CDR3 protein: CASRQSYNEQFF
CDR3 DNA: TGTGCCAGCCGACAGTCCTACAATGAGCAGTTCTTC

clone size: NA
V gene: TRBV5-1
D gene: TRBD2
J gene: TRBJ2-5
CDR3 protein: CASSLWTSGGETQYF
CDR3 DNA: TGCGCCAGCAGCCTTTGGACTAGCGGGGGAGAGACCCAGTACTTC

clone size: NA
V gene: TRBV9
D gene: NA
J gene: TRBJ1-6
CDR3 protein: CASSPPAANSPLHF
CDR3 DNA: TGTGCCAGCAGCCCCCCGGCCGCTAATTCACCCCTCCACTTT

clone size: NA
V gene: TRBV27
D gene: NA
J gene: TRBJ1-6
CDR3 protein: CASSLQGRGSPLHF
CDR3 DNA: TGTGCCAGCAGTTTACAGGGTAGAGGTTCACCCCTCCACTTT

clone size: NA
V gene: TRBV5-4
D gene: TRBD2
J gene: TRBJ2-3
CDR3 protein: CASRGSSGYTDTQYF
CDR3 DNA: TGTGCCAGCAGGGGTTCTAGCGGATACACAGATACGCAGTATTTT

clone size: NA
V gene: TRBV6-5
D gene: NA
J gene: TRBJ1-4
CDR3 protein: CASSYSPTRPEKLFF
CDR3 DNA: TGTGCCAGCAGTTACTCACCGACACGTCCCGAAAAACTGTTTTTT

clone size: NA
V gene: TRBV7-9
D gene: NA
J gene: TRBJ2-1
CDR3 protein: CASSLAGVNEQFF
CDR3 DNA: TGTGCCAGCAGCTTAGCCGGGGTCAATGAGCAGTTCTTC

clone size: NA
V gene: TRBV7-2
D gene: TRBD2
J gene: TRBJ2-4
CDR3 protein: CASSLEGAGGTNIQYF
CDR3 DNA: TGTGCCAGCAGCTTAGAAGGTGCCGGGGGGACCAACATTCAGTACTTC

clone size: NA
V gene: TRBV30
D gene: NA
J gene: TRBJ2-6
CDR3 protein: CAWSVQTATPGANVLTF
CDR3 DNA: TGTGCCTGGAGTGTACAGACCGCTACGCCCGGGGCCAACGTCCTGACTTTC